The clone carrying this T cell receptor (beta chain) has more than one count but fewer than ten. The source material, RNA transcripts, was used to amplify TCR beta CDR3 regions. A first-round RT-PCR of the TCR CDR3 used the HTBI primer set. TCRdb itself ran the multiplex PCR reads through MiXCR, one entry per CDR3 protein. The data show over 350,000 distinct CDR3 sequences, about 14% seen once. V lost 3 bases to trimming and J lost 8 bases; unmatched junction nucleotides: 10. Germline CDR1 DFQATT, CDR2 SNEGSKA (reference sequence). The CDR3 runs to 16 residues. The source of the sample is a study of T cells in Graves' hyperthyroidism and ophthalmopathy.

This sequence originates from a man aged 45-65 years with Graves' ophthalmopathy. The sequenced material came from blood. This rearrangement joins TRBV20-1 to TRBJ2-1; 13 bases align to TRBD2. The CDR3 loop is CSASDPGLAGVDEQFF. CDR3 DNA sequence: TGCAGTGCTAGCGACCCCGGACTAGCGGGAGTTGATGAGCAGTTCTTC.